The following is a T cell receptor beta chain sequence with its context. V lost 6 bases and J lost 5; bases outside the gene matches: 10. This CDR3 has 16 residues. Germline V gene data show CDR1 as MNHNY and CDR2 as SVGAGI (reference sequence). Measured with immunoSEQ multiplex PCR; TCRdb has only the in-frame clones, and not every one. Here the sample spans 85,000 to 90,000 clones, about four fifths being singletons. This sample is part of a study of blood T cell repertoires in COVID-19. In the study overall: The study drew acute and convalescent COVID-19 samples from the United States, Italy and Spain.

The receptor was isolated from a woman of 80 years or more with acute or convalescent COVID-19. Sequencing was done on a sample of peripheral blood. The chain is built from TRBV6-6 and TRBJ2-2; 9 nucleotides line up with TRBD1. CDR3 loop: CASSRGQGRRTGELFF. The CDR3 nucleotides are TGTGCCAGCAGCCGTGGACAGGGGCGGAGGACCGGGGAGCTGTTTTTT.